The 7 T cell receptor beta chains listed next were all sequenced from one sample in a study of T-cell memory formation after mild COVID-19. Via MiXCR, TCRdb re-called the 5' RACE reads, giving one row per CDR3 protein. Among more than 100,000 distinct CDR3 sequences listed, about a sixth were seen once. The sample consisted of PBMCs or a T cell subset sorted from them (not recorded which). Receptor source: a man between 18 and 29 years old who had mild COVID-19 (a few samples of this study predate the infection). Cell type and time point are not known.

This chain links TRBV19 with TRBJ1-5; 7 bases are shared with TRBD1. Germline V gene data show CDR1 as LNHDA and CDR2 as SQIVND (reference sequence). The CDR3 has 15 residues. Unmatched junction bases numbered 12, after V lost 9 bases and J lost 4 bases. The CDR3 nucleotides are TGTGCCAGCAGTTTTACCGGGACAGTGAATCAGCCCCAGCATTTT. Residues: CASSFTGTVNQPQHF.

The rearrangement links TRBV4-3 to TRBJ2-1; maybe TRBD1 (5 bases). The ends were cut back, 0 bases at V and 9 bases at J, with 15 bases in the middle. CDR1 and CDR2 (germline): LGHNA, YSLEER. This CDR3 has 15 residues. Written as DNA, the CDR3 is TGCGCCAGCAGCCAAGAGGTCCCAGGGCTGGGTGAGCAGTTCTTC. Its translation is CASSQEVPGLGEQFF.

This clonotype was seen at least ten times. The rearrangement joins TRBV4-1 to TRBJ2-3, with D tentatively TRBD2 (7 bases). The V end was cut by 10 bases, the J end by 2 bases, with 13 bases between. This CDR3 is built from 13 residues. CDR1 is MGHRA and CDR2 is YSYEKL in the germline V gene. Here the CDR3 reads CATRGLSTDTQYF. The CDR3 nucleotides are TGCGCCACCAGGGGACTATCCACAGATACGCAGTATTTT.

This chain joins TRBV7-9 and TRBJ1-2, with D hard to call. Germline V gene sequence: CDR1 SEHNR, CDR2 FQNEAQ (reference sequence). CDR3 length equals 12 residues. With 1 base removed from V and 5 bases from J, the gap between germline ends came to 5 bases. The CDR3 region has the DNA TGTGCCAGCAGCTTAGAGCCTTATGGCTACACCTTC. Its protein is CASSLEPYGYTF.

This clonotype was recorded a few times. The gene calls are TRBV6-5 and TRBJ2-1; 10 nucleotides align to TRBD2. With 6 bases clipped from V and 7 bases from J, the junction kept 9 bases outside the gene matches. Germline loops: CDR1 MNHEY, CDR2 SVGAGI. The CDR3 length is 15 residues. The CDR3 loop reads CASSGGAGGLNEQFF. In DNA form, the CDR3 reads TGTGCCAGCAGCGGGGGAGCGGGGGGGCTAAATGAGCAGTTCTTC.

This clonotype is termed medium-sized. The chain joins TRBV5-1 to TRBJ1-2; D is possibly TRBD1 (5 bases). Germline values: CDR1 SGHRS, CDR2 YFSETQ. The CDR3 spans 14 residues. Trimming shortened V by 1 base and J by 2 bases, and 9 bases separated the two germline ends. In DNA, the CDR3 is TGCGCCAGCAGCTTGTCCCCAGGGAACTATGGCTACACCTTC. This translates into CASSLSPGNYGYTF.

The V gene is TRBV20-1, the J gene TRBJ1-5; no clear D. The CDR3 is 14 amino acids. Germline V gene lookup returns CDR1 DFQATT and CDR2 SNEGSKA (reference sequence). Trimming shortened V by 5 bases and J by 5 bases, and 16 bases separated the two germline ends. The CDR3 sequence is CSALGRGGHQPQHF. For the CDR3, the DNA is TGCAGTGCTCTCGGGCGGGGAGGGCATCAGCCCCAGCATTTT.